This entry lists 12 T cell receptor beta chains sequenced from one sample in a study of blood T cell repertoires in COVID-19. This table comes from immunoSEQ multiplex PCR, and its TCRdb copy is limited to in-frame clones, with some not included. The sample contains roughly 140,000 clones, 70% to 85% of which appear only once. Sequencing was performed on peripheral blood. The receptors shown here come from a man aged 55 to 69 with active or convalescent COVID-19.

The chain has TRBV4-1 and TRBJ2-1; D unclear. This CDR3 has 13 residues. The V gene's germline CDR1 is MGHRA and CDR2 YSYEKL. V was cut by 4 bases and J by 0 bases, with 4 bases left in between. CDR3 in DNA: TGCGCCAGCAGCCCTAGCTCCTACAATGAGCAGTTCTTC. It translates to CASSPSSYNEQFF.

This clone was seen just once. This chain connects TRBV7-2 to TRBJ2-7; 7 nucleotides align to TRBD1. CDR3 length equals 13 residues. Germline V gene data show CDR1 as SGHTA and CDR2 as FQGNSA. J gave up 7 bases and V 3 bases, and 6 bases lay outside the gene matches. CDR3 in amino acids: CASSLGKGAEQYV. The CDR3 nucleotides read TGTGCCAGCAGCTTGGGGAAGGGGGCTGAGCAGTACGTC.

The chain carries TRBV4-1 and TRBJ1-5, with D possibly being TRBD1 (5 bases). The V end was cut by 4 bases, the J end by 6 bases, with 13 bases between. The CDR3 loop spans 14 amino acids. Germline values: CDR1 MGHRA, CDR2 YSYEKL. The CDR3 loop reads CASSLSRDIQPQHF. CDR3 sequence (DNA): TGCGCCAGCAGCCTAAGCAGGGATATTCAGCCCCAGCATTTT.

The V and J genes are TRBV5-4 and TRBJ2-1; tentatively, D is TRBD2 (5 bases). The V and J ends lost 0 bases and 0 bases respectively, with 7 bases between them. CDR3 size: 15 residues. The germline CDR1 and CDR2 sequences are SGHNT and YYREEE (reference sequence). The CDR3 sequence is CASSLVASSYNEQFF. The CDR3 DNA reads TGTGCCAGCAGCTTGGTAGCGAGCTCCTACAATGAGCAGTTCTTC. The full variable domain, rest sourced from reference TRBV5-4 and TRBJ2-1, is ETGVTQSPTHLIKTRGQQVTLRCSSQSGHNTVSWYQQALGQGPQFIFQYYREEENGRGNFPPRFSGLQFPNYSSELNVNALELDDSALYLCASSLVASSYNEQFFGPGTRLTVL.

In DNA form, the CDR3 reads TGTGCCAGTAGTCAGGACAGGGTGGTCGGTGAGACCCAGTACTTC. It is translated as CASSQDRVVGETQYF. The chain carries TRBV19 and TRBJ2-5; TRBD1 matches 8 bases. CDR3 length: 15 amino acids. V trimming: 5 bases; J trimming: 5 bases; junction bases outside the gene matches: 10. In germline, CDR1 is LNHDA, CDR2 SQIVND (reference sequence).

This clone was recorded once. The rearrangement uses TRBV11-3 and TRBJ2-3; 8 bases are a match to TRBD1. The CDR3 extends over 16 amino acids. Germline assignment: CDR1 SGHNT and CDR2 YENEEA. The junction had 7 bases not matched to a gene; V was cut back by 2 bases and J by 3 bases. For the CDR3, the DNA is TGTGCCAGCAGCTTACCTCCAGGACAGGGAACAGATACGCAGTATTTT. It translates to CASSLPPGQGTDTQYF.

The genes are TRBV28 and TRBJ2-7, with TRBD1 identical over 9 bases. The germline gives CDR1 MDHEN, CDR2 SYDVKM. With 7 bases clipped from V and 5 bases from J, the junction kept 6 bases outside the gene matches. The CDR3 totals 13 residues. The CDR3 DNA reads as TGTGCCAGCACCCGGGGACAGGGAGACGAGCAGTACGTC. The encoded protein is CASTRGQGDEQYV.

This chain uses TRBV2 with TRBJ2-1; D is undetermined. V shed 6 bases and J shed 0 bases, with 9 bases lying between them. The germline V gene encodes CDR1 SNHLY and CDR2 FYNNEI. The CDR3 consists of 14 residues. CDR3 in amino acids: CASRSVSSYNEQFF. For the CDR3, the DNA is TGTGCCAGCAGGAGCGTTAGCTCCTACAATGAGCAGTTCTTC.

The V gene is TRBV25-1, the J gene TRBJ1-2; 9 bases agree with TRBD1. Germline assignment: CDR1 MGHDK and CDR2 SYGVNS. The CDR3 loop spans 15 amino acids. J was trimmed by 8 bases and V by 3 bases; bases with no gene match: 10. CDR3 loop: CASSEPGTGNFGYTF. The CDR3 nucleotides are TGTGCCAGCAGTGAGCCCGGGACAGGGAATTTCGGCTACACCTTC.

The genes are TRBV21-1 and TRBJ1-2; the table's D call, TRBD1, has no DNA check behind it. TRBV21-1 is tagged as a pseudogene. The CDR3 totals 17 residues. Here the CDR3 reads CASSKEVSVGHSYGYTF. The CDR3 DNA follows: TGTGCCAGCAGCAAAGAGGTCTCAGTGGGACACTCCTATGGCTACACCTTC.

The chain links TRBV6-5 to TRBJ1-5; D is unclear. From germline, CDR1 is MNHEY and CDR2 SVGAGI. The CDR3 covers 13 residues. Trimming took off 6 bases at V and 7 bases at J, with 13 bases between the two ends. CDR3 residues: CASRPRRNQPQHF. CDR3 bases: TGTGCCAGCAGGCCGAGGCGTAACCAGCCCCAGCATTTT.

This clone was detected only once. J is TRBJ2-7 and V is TRBV15; tentative D call: TRBD1 (5 bases). This CDR3 has 13 amino acids. CDR1 and CDR2 (germline): LNHNV, YYDKDF (reference sequence). Trimming left V 3 bases short and J 6 bases short, with 12 bases between. Written as DNA, the CDR3 is TGTGCCACCAGCAGTTGGCAGGGCGGCGAGCAGTACTTC. Amino acid sequence: CATSSWQGGEQYF.